These 30 T cell receptor beta chains share one sample of origin, sequenced in a study of cytomegalovirus exposure and HLA in healthy donors. It was with 60 Vbeta and 13 Jbeta primers that the PCR ran. Sequencing was performed with immunoSEQ multiplex PCR; in TCRdb, only in-frame clones are kept and a portion is missing. In the table there are around 81,000 clones, around 58% of which are singletons. The sequencing input was PBMCs. These receptors were taken from a man younger than 40 in good health and CMV-seropositive.

The V call is TRBV29-1, the J call TRBJ2-7, with 10 nucleotides matching TRBD2. Germline CDR1 and CDR2: SQVTM and ANQGSEA. V was pared by 0 bases and J by 4 bases, with 6 bases of the junction left unmatched. The CDR3 runs 15 residues. CDR3 loop: CSVEETRTSGYEQYF. CDR3 nucleotide sequence: TGCAGCGTTGAAGAGACGAGGACTAGCGGATACGAGCAGTACTTC.

This chain uses TRBV11-3 with TRBJ2-3; 8 bases align to TRBD2. Germline CDR1 and CDR2: SGHNT and YENEEA. V was clipped by 2 bases and J by 2 bases; unmatched bases: 6. The CDR3 is 16 residues long. The CDR3 region is CASSLISGGSTDTQYF. The CDR3 DNA is TGTGCCAGCAGCTTAATATCGGGAGGGTCCACAGATACGCAGTATTTT.

The J gene is TRBJ2-3, the V gene TRBV5-6; 7 bases match TRBD1. Per the germline V gene, CDR1 is SGHDT and CDR2 is YYEEEE. V shed 4 bases and J 3 bases; nucleotides not matched to a gene: 5. The CDR3 is 14 amino acids. Here the CDR3 DNA reads TGTGCCAGCAGCCCCAGGGACAGAACAGATACGCAGTATTTT. Its protein is CASSPRDRTDTQYF.

The chain joins TRBV27 to TRBJ2-7, with D possibly being TRBD1 (5 bases). From germline, CDR1 is MNHEY and CDR2 SMNVEV (reference sequence). This CDR3 comprises 13 residues. V lost 5 bases to trimming and J lost 6 bases, with 14 bases between them. The CDR3 spells CASSTDRSGEQYF. In DNA, the CDR3 is TGTGCCAGCAGTACCGACAGATCGGGCGAGCAGTACTTC.

This clone has just a few counts. The chain is built from TRBV27 and TRBJ2-5, with 14 bases identical to TRBD2. The germline V gene encodes CDR1 MNHEY and CDR2 SMNVEV (reference sequence). The ends lost 5 bases at V and 4 bases at J; junction bases unmatched: 3. The CDR3 runs 15 residues. In DNA, the CDR3 is TGTGCCAGCAGTGGGGGACTAGCGGGAGTAGAGACCCAGTACTTC. This gives the protein CASSGGLAGVETQYF.

The rearrangement uses TRBV2 and TRBJ2-7; 10 bases line up with TRBD2. CDR1 is SNHLY, CDR2 FYNNEI, per germline. The J segment lost 3 bases and the V segment lost 0 bases, leaving 8 bases of the junction unmatched. The CDR3 consists of 17 residues. The CDR3 sequence: CASSEARGLAGVYEQYF. Written as DNA, the CDR3 is TGTGCCAGCAGTGAAGCGCGGGGCCTAGCGGGAGTCTACGAGCAGTACTTC.

The J gene is TRBJ2-5, the V gene TRBV6-1; the match to TRBD1 covers 9 bases. With 4 bases clipped from V and 5 bases from J, the junction kept 5 bases outside the gene matches. The germline gives CDR1 MNHNS, CDR2 SASEGT. This CDR3 has 14 amino acids. For the CDR3, the DNA is TGTGCCAGCAGTGTGGACAGGGGATGGGAGACCCAGTACTTC. This codes for CASSVDRGWETQYF.

This clone was seen more than once but under ten times. J is TRBJ1-2 and V is TRBV11-3, with D uncertain. CDR3 length: 17 residues. CDR1 is SGHNT, CDR2 YENEEA, per germline. V was clipped by 0 bases and J by 2 bases, with 16 bases between them. The CDR3 DNA reads as TGTGCCAGCAGCTTAGAAACACGGGGAACTACCAACTATGGCTACACCTTC. Residues: CASSLETRGTTNYGYTF.

The chain links TRBV7-9 to TRBJ2-5; 9 nucleotides agree with TRBD1. Germline V gene lookup returns CDR1 SEHNR and CDR2 FQNEAQ (reference sequence). V trimming: 3 bases; J trimming: 4 bases; junction bases outside the gene matches: 9. This CDR3 has 16 residues. The CDR3 bases are TGTGCCAGCAGCTTTACACCGGGACAGGGTAGAGAGACCCAGTACTTC. Its protein is CASSFTPGQGRETQYF.

This clone was counted between two and nine times. The V and J genes are TRBV27 and TRBJ1-1, with 7 positions matching TRBD1. V shed 4 bases and J 2 bases; nucleotides not matched to a gene: 13. CDR1 is MNHEY and CDR2 is SMNVEV in the germline V gene (reference sequence). The length of the CDR3 is 17 residues. The CDR3, as DNA: TGTGCCAGCAGTTCCCCTTCGCGACAGGGCAAAAACACTGAAGCTTTCTTT. It is translated as CASSSPSRQGKNTEAFF.

Note on this clone: The junction differs from germline at one of its ends, possibly a read error. The chain joins TRBV7-7 to TRBJ2-5, with 11 bases aligning to TRBD2. CDR3 size: 14 residues. CDR1 SSHAT and CDR2 FNYEAQ come from the germline V gene (reference sequence). The CDR3 region is CASSLAGGQETQYF. CDR3 sequence (DNA): TGTGCTAGCAGCTTAGCGGGAGGGCAAGAGACCCAGTACTTC.

The chain uses TRBV5-1 and TRBJ2-1; 8 bases match TRBD1. The CDR3 is 15 residues long. In germline, CDR1 is SGHRS, CDR2 YFSETQ. After removal of 5 bases from V and 6 bases from J, the junction contained 10 bases not matched to a gene. CDR3 sequence: CASRDSGGLFNEQFF. The DNA of the CDR3 is TGCGCCAGCAGAGATTCAGGGGGCCTATTCAATGAGCAGTTCTTC.

The rearrangement joins TRBV15 to TRBJ1-2; D gene uncertain. The germline V and J ends were trimmed by 0 bases and 13 bases, with 12 bases remaining between them. The germline gives CDR1 LNHNV, CDR2 YYDKDF (reference sequence). CDR3 length equals 12 residues. CDR3 residues: CATSRDSWHITF. As DNA, the CDR3 is TGTGCCACCAGCAGAGATTCGTGGCATATCACCTTC. The variable domain in full, completed from reference TRBV15 and TRBJ1-2, reads DAMVIQNPRYQVTQFGKPVTLSCSQTLNHNVMYWYQQKSSQAPKLLFHYYDKDFNNEADTPDNFQSRRPNTSFCFLDIRSPGLGDTAMYLCATSRDSWHITFGSGTRLTVV.

The chain recombines TRBV11-2 with TRBJ2-3, with D perhaps matching TRBD2 (7 bases). The germline V gene has CDR1 SGHAT and CDR2 FQNNGV. The CDR3 is 18 amino acids. The V gene lost 5 bases and the J gene lost 1 base, with 22 bases spanning the gap. In nucleotides, the CDR3 is TGTGCCAGCAGCCGCGCCCCCGACGGGGGGCTAGGCACAGATACGCAGTATTTT. Encoded protein: CASSRAPDGGLGTDTQYF. Together with reference TRBV11-2 and TRBJ2-3, the CDR3 gives the full variable domain: EAGVAQSPRYKIIEKRQSVAFWCNPISGHATLYWYQQILGQGPKLLIQFQNNGVVDDSQLPKDRFSAERLKGVDSTLKIQPAKLEDSAVYLCASSRAPDGGLGTDTQYFGPGTRLTVL.

This clone turned up a few times. V gene TRBV15 combines with J gene TRBJ1-4; D is uncertain. The V gene's germline CDR1 is LNHNV and CDR2 YYDKDF (reference sequence). V was shortened by 2 bases and J by 0 bases, with 7 bases between the two germline ends. This CDR3 spans 15 amino acids. DNA of the CDR3: TGTGCCACCAGCAGAATAACAGCAACTAATGAAAAACTGTTTTTT. It translates to CATSRITATNEKLFF. The full variable domain, completed using reference TRBV15 and TRBJ1-4, is DAMVIQNPRYQVTQFGKPVTLSCSQTLNHNVMYWYQQKSSQAPKLLFHYYDKDFNNEADTPDNFQSRRPNTSFCFLDIRSPGLGDTAMYLCATSRITATNEKLFFGSGTQLSVL.

This clone was found a few times. The chain combines TRBV5-1 with TRBJ2-2, with 8 nucleotides matching TRBD2. Losses at the gene ends were 3 bases for V and 4 bases for J; bases not matched to a gene: 8. Germline-derived CDR1 and CDR2 are SGHRS and YFSETQ. The CDR3 consists of 16 residues. The chain's CDR3 is CASSSTSGLLTGELFF. In DNA, the CDR3 is TGCGCCAGCAGCTCCACTAGCGGACTCCTCACCGGGGAGCTGTTTTTT.

The chain links TRBV7-3 to TRBJ1-4; no firm D call. Germline V gene data show CDR1 as SGHTA and CDR2 as FQGTGA. V dropped 1 base and J dropped 1 base, with 7 bases sitting between them. The CDR3 is 15 residues long. This chain's CDR3 is CASSLNTGTNEKLFF. DNA of the CDR3: TGTGCCAGCAGCTTAAATACGGGAACTAATGAAAAACTGTTTTTT.

This clone came up once. V gene TRBV7-9 combines with J gene TRBJ2-2, with D possibly matching TRBD2 (6 bases). V was trimmed by 0 bases and J by 5 bases, leaving 7 bases between them. There are 14 residues in the CDR3. Germline CDR1 and CDR2: SEHNR and FQNEAQ (reference sequence). The CDR3 reads CASSLAEGTGELFF. CDR3 DNA sequence: TGTGCCAGCAGCTTAGCGGAGGGGACCGGGGAGCTGTTTTTT.

This chain links TRBV6-5 with TRBJ1-6, with 7 bases aligning to TRBD1. CDR1 and CDR2 from the germline V gene are MNHEY and SVGAGI. The ends lost 8 bases at V and 7 bases at J; junction bases unmatched: 8. This CDR3 comprises 14 residues. The CDR3 bases are TGTGCCAGCGGGGGGAGACAGGGCAATTCACCCCTCCACTTT. Its protein is CASGGRQGNSPLHF.

A word on this clone: A read error may account for a junction end that differs from germline. Different DNA sequences within this sample yield the same CDR3. The chain employs TRBV28 and TRBJ1-5; no firm D call. The CDR3 totals 16 residues. Germline CDR1 and CDR2: MDHEN and SYDVKM. For the CDR3, the DNA is TGTGCCAGCAGTTTAACGGGAACACAAGGCAACCAGCCCCAGCATTTT. The encoded protein is CASSLTGTQGNQPQHF. The full variable domain, completed using reference TRBV28 and TRBJ1-5, is DVKVTQSSRYLVKRTGEKVFLECVQDMDHENMFWYRQDPGLGLRLIYFSYDVKMKEKGDIPEGYSVSREKKERFSLILESASTNQTSMYLCASSLTGTQGNQPQHFGDGTRLSIL.

This clone appeared a few times. The chain uses TRBV2 and TRBJ2-7; 11 bases fit TRBD2. The CDR3 spans 17 residues. Per the germline V gene, CDR1 is SNHLY and CDR2 is FYNNEI. After removal of 2 bases from V and 2 bases from J, the junction contained 8 bases not matched to a gene. The CDR3 loop is CASSEQASGGPTYEQYF. The CDR3 nucleotides read TGTGCCAGCAGTGAACAGGCTAGCGGGGGGCCTACCTACGAGCAGTACTTC.

This clone has a single count. The chain combines TRBV2 with TRBJ2-1, with 8 bases lining up with TRBD2. The CDR3 loop spans 14 amino acids. V lost 8 bases, J lost 0 bases, and 3 bases stayed unmatched. From germline, CDR1 is SNHLY and CDR2 FYNNEI. CDR3 residues: CASHRGGSYNEQFF. In DNA form, the CDR3 reads TGTGCCAGCCACCGGGGGGGCTCCTACAATGAGCAGTTCTTC.

In its sample, this clone was seen once. The chain recombines TRBV7-3 with TRBJ2-2; 8 bases line up with TRBD2. The length of the CDR3 is 16 residues. The germline gives CDR1 SGHTA, CDR2 FQGTGA. The trim removed 5 bases at V and 0 bases at J, leaving 5 bases unmatched. The CDR3 loop reads CASSATSGANTGELFF. The CDR3 region has the DNA TGTGCCAGCAGCGCCACTAGCGGCGCGAACACCGGGGAGCTGTTTTTT.

The gene calls are TRBV20-1 and TRBJ2-1; no firm D call. CDR3 length: 11 amino acids. V gave up 1 base and J gave up 7 bases, with 5 bases separating them. From germline, CDR1 is DFQATT and CDR2 SNEGSKA (reference sequence). The CDR3 bases are TGCAGTGCTAGAGTTCCTAATGAGCAGTTCTTC. Protein product: CSARVPNEQFF.

This clone was detected a few times. The chain recombines TRBV2 with TRBJ1-1; the D is unclear. CDR1 is SNHLY, CDR2 FYNNEI, per germline. CDR3 length: 13 amino acids. V was trimmed by 8 bases and J by 4 bases, leaving 14 bases between them. The CDR3 DNA sequence: TGTGCCAGCCATACGGGTCGGGGCACTGAAGCTTTCTTT. Translation gives CASHTGRGTEAFF. The full variable domain, its missing parts supplied by reference TRBV2 and TRBJ1-1, is EPEVTQTPSHQVTQMGQEVILRCVPISNHLYFYWYRQILGQKVEFLVSFYNNEISEKSEIFDDQFSVERPDGSNFTLKIRSTKLEDSAMYFCASHTGRGTEAFFGQGTRLTVV.

The chain is built from TRBV5-4 and TRBJ1-1; 7 bases align to TRBD1. J was trimmed by 4 bases and V by 4 bases; bases with no gene match: 16. Germline V gene data show CDR1 as SGHNT and CDR2 as YYREEE (reference sequence). The CDR3 covers 17 residues. CDR3 loop: CASSPPGTATRGTEAFF. The CDR3 DNA sequence: TGTGCCAGCAGCCCTCCAGGGACAGCTACACGTGGCACTGAAGCTTTCTTT.

Comments on this clone: Mismatch with germline at one junction end may stem from a read error. In DNA, the CDR3 is TGTACCATCGCGGAGGGCCGTACTGAAGCTTTCTTT. This codes for CTIAEGRTEAFF. The V gene is TRBV10-3, the J gene TRBJ1-1; D remains unclear. This CDR3 has 12 residues. The germline V gene encodes CDR1 ENHRY and CDR2 SYGVKD.

The V call is TRBV6-5, the J call TRBJ1-2, with D uncertain. CDR3 length: 13 residues. V lost 2 bases and J 2 bases, leaving 6 bases between the germline ends. Germline CDR1 MNHEY, CDR2 SVGAGI. The DNA for the CDR3 is TGTGCCAGCAGTTACGGGAGAAACTATGGCTACACCTTC. Its translation: CASSYGRNYGYTF.

A few counts support this clone. This sequence joins TRBV4-1 and TRBJ2-1; D possibly corresponds to TRBD2 (7 bases). V was shortened by 1 base and J by 7 bases, with 14 bases between the two germline ends. Germline values: CDR1 MGHRA, CDR2 YSYEKL. The CDR3 totals 15 residues. The CDR3 bases are TGCGCCAGCAGCCAAGGAGTCGGGGGGCGGAATGAGCAGTTCTTC. This sequence encodes CASSQGVGGRNEQFF.

This clone has just a few counts. The rearrangement links TRBV4-3 to TRBJ2-2; 13 nucleotides match TRBD2. Germline V CDR1 and CDR2: LGHNA, YSLEER. The J segment lost 5 bases and the V segment lost 2 bases, leaving 2 bases of the junction unmatched. The CDR3 sequence is 16 residues long. CDR3 loop: CASSQTSGRGTGELFF. DNA for the CDR3: TGCGCCAGCAGCCAAACTAGCGGGAGGGGTACCGGGGAGCTGTTTTTT.